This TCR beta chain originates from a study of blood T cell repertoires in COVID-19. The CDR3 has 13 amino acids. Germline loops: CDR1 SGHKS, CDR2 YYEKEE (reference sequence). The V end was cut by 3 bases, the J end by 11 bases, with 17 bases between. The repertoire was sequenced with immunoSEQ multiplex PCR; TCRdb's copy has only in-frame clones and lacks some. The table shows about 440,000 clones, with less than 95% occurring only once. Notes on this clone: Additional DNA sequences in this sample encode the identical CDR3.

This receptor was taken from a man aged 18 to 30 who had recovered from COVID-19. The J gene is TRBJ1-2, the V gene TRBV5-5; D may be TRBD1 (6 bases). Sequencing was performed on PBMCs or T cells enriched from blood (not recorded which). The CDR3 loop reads CASSSGGGLGYTF. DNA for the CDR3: TGTGCCAGCAGCTCGGGGGGCGGATTGGGGTACACCTTC. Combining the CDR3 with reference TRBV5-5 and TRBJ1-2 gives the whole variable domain DAGVTQSPTHLIKTRGQQVTLRCSPISGHKSVSWYQQVLGQGPQFIFQYYEKEERGRGNFPDRFSARQFPNYSSELNVNALLLGDSALYLCASSSGGGLGYTFGSGTRLTVV.